The source of this T cell receptor beta chain is a study of blood T cell repertoires in COVID-19. As for the study in general: The United States, Italy and Spain were the sources of the acute and convalescent COVID-19 samples.

Source study methods: Reference gene primers were amplified, and this amplification served to estimate nucleated cell counts. The assay was immunoSEQ multiplex PCR, and TCRdb's table has in-frame clones only and misses some. The DNA was the basis for D and trimming; V, J and clone size are from that table. The sample shows 160,000 or so clones, approximately 85% of them seen only once. CDR1 and CDR2 (germline): SGHRS, YFSETQ. The CDR3 loop spans 14 amino acids. V dropped 4 bases and J dropped 12; count of bases not matched to a gene: 8. Seattle's enrolled individuals joined amid active infection and were then monitored longitudinally.

The source material was peripheral blood. This chain joins TRBV5-1 and TRBJ1-6; the match to TRBD1 covers 9 bases. The sequence was obtained from a woman in her forties or fifties with COVID-19, enrolled during active disease. The CDR3 protein is CASSPGTGTLPLHF. The DNA for the CDR3 is TGCGCCAGCAGCCCCGGGACAGGGACCCTACCCCTCCACTTT.